What follows describes a single T cell receptor beta chain. The data were produced by immunoSEQ multiplex PCR, yet TCRdb's version contains in-frame clones alone and is incomplete. The repertoire holds roughly 35,000 clones, with about 93% as singletons. The sample originates from a study of blood T cell repertoires in COVID-19. On the study more broadly: Italy, Spain and the United States were the sources of the convalescent and acute COVID-19 samples. PBMCs, B-cell-depleted T cells, or T cells were the source of the cDNA or gDNA that made up the material.

Trimming pared 7 bases from V and 0 bases from J, leaving 9 bases between. The CDR3 covers 14 residues. The germline V gene has CDR1 ENHRY and CDR2 SYGVKD. This clonotype was sampled from a human donor in a cohort sampled during active COVID-19. Sequences were obtained from peripheral blood. This chain links TRBV10-3 with TRBJ2-2, with D unclear. CDR3 residues: CAIIGQANTGELFF. The CDR3 nucleotides are TGTGCCATCATAGGCCAGGCGAACACCGGGGAGCTGTTTTTT.